This T cell receptor beta chain was identified in a study of blood T cell repertoires in COVID-19. Study summary: From the United States, Italy and Spain came samples of acute and convalescent COVID-19. PBMCs, B-cell-depleted T cells, or T cells were the source of the cDNA or gDNA that made up the material.

Germline CDR1 MNHEY, CDR2 SVGAGI. The CDR3 has 15 residues. Trimming took 5 bases from V and 1 from J; bases not matched to a gene: 8. Recovered participants had two consecutive negative NP/OP PCR tests, healthcare professional clearance, or symptom resolution. Original handling: Amplification of reference gene primers provided the estimated nucleated cell counts. Sequencing was performed with immunoSEQ multiplex PCR; in TCRdb, only in-frame clones are kept and a portion is missing. V, J and clone size reflect that table, while D and trimming were determined from the DNA. This table holds approximately 130,000 clones, roughly four fifths found once. In this sample, this clone turned up a few times.

V gene TRBV6-5 combines with J gene TRBJ2-7, with 7 bases that match TRBD1. The receptor's source is a man under 40 who had recovered from COVID-19. The sequenced sample consisted of PBMCs or T cells enriched from blood (not recorded which). In nucleotides, the CDR3 is TGTGCCAGCAGTAGGCGACAGGGCGCTTCCTACGAGCAGTACTTC. This sequence encodes CASSRRQGASYEQYF.